This T cell receptor beta chain derives from a study of radiotherapy plus CTLA-4 blockade in lung cancer. Only in-frame clones appear in the TCRdb table, and some are missing; sequencing was by immunoSEQ multiplex PCR. The data contain tens of thousands of clones, about 78% of them seen just once; the ten biggest clones take up under 5%. From germline, CDR1 is SGHRS and CDR2 YFSETQ. Trimming left V 4 bases short and J 8 bases short, with 24 bases between. CDR3 length: 17 residues. This sequence joins TRBV5-1 and TRBJ1-4; weak D call: TRBD1 (6 bases). The input for sequencing was peripheral blood, taken from a patient treated with radiotherapy plus ipilimumab. The clonotype was recovered from a human donor with non-small cell lung cancer who had a partial response to radiotherapy plus ipilimumab. Some clones in this sample may be carry-over from other donors' samples. CDR3 loop: CASSLGGISQGTEKLFF. The CDR3 DNA follows: TGCGCCAGCAGCCTGGGGGGAATTAGTCAGGGGACGGAAAAACTGTTTTTT.